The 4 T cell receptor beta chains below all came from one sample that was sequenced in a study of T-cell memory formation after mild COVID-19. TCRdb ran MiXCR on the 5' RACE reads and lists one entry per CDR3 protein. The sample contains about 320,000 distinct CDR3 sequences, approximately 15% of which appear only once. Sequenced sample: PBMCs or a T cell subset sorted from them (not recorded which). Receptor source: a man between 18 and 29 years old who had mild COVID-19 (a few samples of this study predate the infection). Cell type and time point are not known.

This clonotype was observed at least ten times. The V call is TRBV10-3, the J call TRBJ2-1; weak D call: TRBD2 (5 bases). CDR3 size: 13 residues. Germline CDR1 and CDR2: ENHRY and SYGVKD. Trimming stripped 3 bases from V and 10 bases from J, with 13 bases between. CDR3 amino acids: CAISDRGLREQFF. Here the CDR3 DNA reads TGTGCCATCAGTGATCGGGGTCTGAGAGAGCAGTTCTTC.

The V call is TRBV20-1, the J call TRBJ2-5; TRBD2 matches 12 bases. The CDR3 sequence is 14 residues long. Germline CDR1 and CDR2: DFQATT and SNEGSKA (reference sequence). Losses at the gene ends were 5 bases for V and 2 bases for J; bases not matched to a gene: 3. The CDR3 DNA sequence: TGCAGTGCTCGCGGACTAGCGGGGCAAGAGACCCAGTACTTC. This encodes CSARGLAGQETQYF.

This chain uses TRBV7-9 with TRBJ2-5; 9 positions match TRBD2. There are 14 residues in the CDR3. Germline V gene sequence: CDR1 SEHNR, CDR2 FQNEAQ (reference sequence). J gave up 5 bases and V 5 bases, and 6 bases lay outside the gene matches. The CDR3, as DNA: TGTGCCAGCAGCCCAGCGGGGGGCGGGGAGACCCAGTACTTC. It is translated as CASSPAGGGETQYF.

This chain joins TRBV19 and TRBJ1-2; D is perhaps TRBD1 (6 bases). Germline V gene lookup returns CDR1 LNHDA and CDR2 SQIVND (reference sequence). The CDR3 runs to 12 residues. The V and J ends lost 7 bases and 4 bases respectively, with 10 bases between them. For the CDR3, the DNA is TGTGCCAGTATAGGGGGTGGCTATGGCTACACCTTC. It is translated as CASIGGGYGYTF. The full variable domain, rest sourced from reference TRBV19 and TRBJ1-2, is DGGITQSPKYLFRKEGQNVTLSCEQNLNHDAMYWYRQDPGQGLRLIYYSQIVNDFQKGDIAEGYSVSREKKESFPLTVTSAQKNPTAFYLCASIGGGYGYTFGSGTRLTVV.